The clone carrying this T cell receptor beta chain was recorded once. Its antigen is not known. An even split of each subset's genomic DNA across several immunoSEQ plates was performed. Replicate PCRs from sorted subsets contained roughly 200 ng DNA, which is some 32,000 T cell genomes. The protocol was immunoSEQ multiplex PCR, while the TCRdb copy is restricted to in-frame clones and leaves out a portion. This table holds roughly 550,000 clones, 95% to 96% found once. As defined, naive CD8 cells were CD45RO-negative and positively selected for CCR7, with terminally differentiated effector memory CD45RA+ cells excluded. The data originate from a study of shared clonotypes between healthy human individuals. V lost 6 bases and J lost 0; bases outside the gene matches: 7. Germline V gene sequence: CDR1 MGHRA, CDR2 YSYEKL. The CDR3 is 16 amino acids. The study's findings and limits: Estimated clonotype richness was generally higher in naive than memory subsets. Clonotype sharing among the donors was expected to vary with sequencing depth.

This TCR was recovered from a woman in her 30s in good health. This chain connects TRBV4-1 to TRBJ2-1, with 8 bases fitting TRBD2. Sequenced: naive CD8+ T cells sorted from blood. CDR3: CASRVWSGSSYNEQFF. For the CDR3, the DNA is TGCGCCAGCAGAGTTTGGAGCGGGAGCTCCTACAATGAGCAGTTCTTC.